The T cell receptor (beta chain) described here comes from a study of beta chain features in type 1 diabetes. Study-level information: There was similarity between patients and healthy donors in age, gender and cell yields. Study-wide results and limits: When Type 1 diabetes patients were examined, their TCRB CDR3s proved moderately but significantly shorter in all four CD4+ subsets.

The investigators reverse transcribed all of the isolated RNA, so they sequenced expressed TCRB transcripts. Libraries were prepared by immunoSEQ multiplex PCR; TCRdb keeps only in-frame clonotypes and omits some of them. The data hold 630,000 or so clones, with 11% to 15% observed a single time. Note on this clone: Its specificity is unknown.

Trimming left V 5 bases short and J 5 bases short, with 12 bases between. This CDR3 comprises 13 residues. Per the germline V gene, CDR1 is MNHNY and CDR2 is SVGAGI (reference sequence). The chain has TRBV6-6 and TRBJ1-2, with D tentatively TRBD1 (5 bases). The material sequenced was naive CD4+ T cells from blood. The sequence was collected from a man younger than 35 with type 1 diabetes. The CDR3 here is CASSRGEFYGYTF. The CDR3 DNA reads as TGTGCCAGCAGTAGAGGGGAGTTTTATGGCTACACCTTC.